The next 13 T cell receptor beta chains were all read from a single sample in a study of cytomegalovirus exposure and HLA in healthy donors. Primers: 60 Vbeta forward and 13 Jbeta reverse. TCRdb's table, derived via immunoSEQ multiplex PCR, lists solely in-frame clones and lacks some. The sample has around 130,000 clones, more than 60% seen once. Sequenced: PBMCs. Receptors were obtained from a young man in good health and CMV-seronegative.

The chain employs TRBV6-1 and TRBJ1-1, with 8 positions matching TRBD1. Germline V gives CDR1 MNHNS, CDR2 SASEGT. The CDR3 covers 12 residues. The V gene end was trimmed by 4 bases and the J gene end by 8 bases; junction bases not matched to a gene: 3. CDR3 coding DNA: TGTGCCAGCAGTGTAGACAGGGGAGAAGCTTTCTTT. This codes for CASSVDRGEAFF.

This chain links TRBV19 with TRBJ2-1; D not certain. The V gene's germline CDR1 is LNHDA and CDR2 SQIVND (reference sequence). CDR3 length: 13 residues. Trimming took off 1 base at V and 4 bases at J, with 5 bases between the two ends. CDR3 region: CASSIAGYNEQFF. The DNA for the CDR3 is TGTGCCAGTAGTATAGCCGGGTACAATGAGCAGTTCTTC.

This clone was observed once. The rearrangement joins TRBV7-9 to TRBJ2-6; maybe TRBD2 (5 bases). V dropped 5 bases and J dropped 1 base, with 18 bases sitting between them. The CDR3 totals 18 residues. Germline CDR1 is SEHNR and CDR2 is FQNEAQ (reference sequence). CDR3 sequence reads: CASSPTRGFASGANVLTF. The CDR3 coding sequence is TGTGCCAGCAGCCCTACACGCGGGTTTGCTTCTGGGGCCAACGTCCTGACTTTC.

V and J are TRBV6-5 and TRBJ2-7; a possible D gene is TRBD1 (5 bases). The CDR3 runs 15 residues. Germline lookup yields CDR1 MNHEY and CDR2 SVGAGI. V was pared by 8 bases and J by 2 bases, with 19 bases between. For the CDR3, the DNA is TGTGCCAGCTCTCTTAATTCTAGGGGCCCCTACGAGCAGTACTTC. Residues: CASSLNSRGPYEQYF.

The chain employs TRBV4-2 and TRBJ2-3, with D tentatively TRBD2 (5 bases). The CDR3 runs 14 residues. Germline-derived CDR1 and CDR2 are LGHNA and YNFKEQ. The germline V and J ends were trimmed by 1 base and 4 bases, with 9 bases remaining between them. Here the CDR3 reads CASSQAGSPDTQYF. Written as DNA, the CDR3 is TGTGCCAGCAGCCAAGCGGGGAGCCCAGATACGCAGTATTTT.

This clone has a handful of counts. The chain has TRBV27 and TRBJ2-7; 9 bases map to TRBD1. Germline CDR1 is MNHEY and CDR2 is SMNVEV (reference sequence). The junction had 9 bases not matched to a gene; V was cut back by 6 bases and J by 3 bases. This CDR3 has 15 residues. This chain's CDR3 is CASSLGTGINYEQYF. The CDR3 DNA reads as TGTGCCAGCAGCCTGGGGACAGGGATTAACTACGAGCAGTACTTC.

A few counts support this clone. Written as DNA, the CDR3 is TGTGCCAGCAGTGCATGGACTAGCGGGAGTGGAGAGCAGTACTTC. Protein product: CASSAWTSGSGEQYF. The chain joins TRBV28 to TRBJ2-7; 13 bases fit TRBD2. Germline loops: CDR1 MDHEN, CDR2 SYDVKM. The CDR3 length is 15 residues. V dropped 5 bases and J dropped 7; count of bases not matched to a gene: 8.

V usage is TRBV30 and J usage is TRBJ2-2, with 7 bases aligning to TRBD2. V dropped 4 bases and J dropped 3; count of bases not matched to a gene: 14. The CDR3 is 17 amino acids. Germline CDR1 reads GTSNPN; CDR2 reads SVGIG (reference sequence). In DNA, the CDR3 is TGTGCCTGGAAGGTGGGGAGGGGCGCGTGGGACACCGGGGAGCTGTTTTTT. Protein: CAWKVGRGAWDTGELFF.

This clone was found once. V gene TRBV21-1 combines with J gene TRBJ2-2; no DNA check was done on the table's D call, TRBD2. TRBV21-1 constitutes a pseudogene. The CDR3 totals 17 residues. CDR3 residues: CASSKVLAGEWSGELFF. DNA of the CDR3: TGTGCCAGCAGCAAGGTACTAGCGGGAGAATGGTCCGGGGAGCTGTTTTTT.

The sample holds one count of this clone. The chain recombines TRBV28 with TRBJ2-3; D is perhaps TRBD1 (6 bases). The CDR3 sequence is 13 residues long. Trimming left V 6 bases short and J 8 bases short, with 15 bases between. CDR1 is MDHEN and CDR2 is SYDVKM in the germline V gene. CDR3 DNA sequence: TGTGCCAGCAGGAATACAGGGAAATCTACGCAGTATTTT. It codes for CASRNTGKSTQYF.

This clone appeared a few times. This rearrangement joins TRBV7-8 to TRBJ1-5, with 9 bases that match TRBD1. The germline V gene encodes CDR1 SGHVS and CDR2 FQNEAQ. V lost 2 bases, J lost 1 base, and 3 bases stayed unmatched. The CDR3 covers 16 residues. Here the CDR3 DNA reads TGTGCCAGCAGCTTATATGGGACAGGGAGCAATCAGCCCCAGCATTTT. Residues: CASSLYGTGSNQPQHF.

The gene calls are TRBV28 and TRBJ1-1, with D unclear. Trimming stripped 3 bases from V and 13 bases from J, with 15 bases between. The CDR3 is made up of 12 amino acids. CDR1 and CDR2 (germline): MDHEN, SYDVKM. CDR3 bases: TGTGCCAGCAGTTTGGCCCGCGCAGAGGTTTTCTTT. This gives the protein CASSLARAEVFF.

This clone was picked up one time. This chain joins TRBV28 and TRBJ2-5; 13 nucleotides match TRBD2. Germline loops: CDR1 MDHEN, CDR2 SYDVKM. This CDR3 region has 20 residues. After removal of 1 base from V and 7 bases from J, the junction contained 18 bases not matched to a gene. The CDR3 loop is CASSLYSPKLAGGPWGTQYF. As DNA, the CDR3 is TGTGCCAGCAGTTTATACTCCCCTAAACTAGCGGGGGGGCCGTGGGGGACCCAGTACTTC.